These 19 T cell receptor beta chains originate from one sample sequenced in a study of control samples from healthy donors and cancer patients. This table comes from immunoSEQ multiplex PCR, and its TCRdb copy is limited to in-frame clones, with some not included. The sample includes just over 150,000 clones, 70% to 90% of them seen just once. Sequencing used blood. Source of these receptors: a man aged 30 to 39 in good health.

The chain joins TRBV13 to TRBJ2-1, with no clear D. CDR1 and CDR2 (germline): PRHDT, FYEKMQ (reference sequence). There are 12 residues in the CDR3. V lost 1 base, J lost 8 bases, and 6 bases lay in between. CDR3 sequence reads: CASSLESDEQFF. For the CDR3, the DNA is TGTGCCAGCAGCTTAGAGTCGGATGAGCAGTTCTTC.

This sequence joins TRBV6-6 and TRBJ2-5; D is unresolved. The CDR3 loop spans 14 amino acids. The V end lost 4 bases, the J end lost 1 base, and 10 bases lay between the germline ends. CDR1 MNHNY and CDR2 SVGAGI come from the germline V gene (reference sequence). The CDR3 DNA reads TGTGCCAGCAGTTTCCCCTACGCCCAAGAGACCCAGTACTTC. It translates to CASSFPYAQETQYF.

The V call is TRBV6-5, the J call TRBJ2-3, with D unclear. Germline loops: CDR1 MNHEY, CDR2 SVGAGI. V lost 2 bases and J 8 bases, leaving 8 bases between the germline ends. The CDR3 is 12 amino acids. CDR3: CASSYGFGTQYF. The CDR3 nucleotides read TGTGCCAGCAGTTACGGCTTCGGTACGCAGTATTTT.

This clone has only a few counts. The rearrangement links TRBV4-1 to TRBJ2-7; 10 nucleotides match TRBD1. The V segment lost 3 bases and the J segment 0 bases; nucleotides outside the gene matches: 2. CDR1 is MGHRA, CDR2 YSYEKL, per germline. The CDR3 sequence is 15 residues long. CDR3 bases: TGCGCCAGCAGCCAGAGGACAGGGGGCTCCTACGAGCAGTACTTC. Residues: CASSQRTGGSYEQYF.

This chain connects TRBV19 to TRBJ1-5; 10 bases map to TRBD1. The CDR3 length is 14 residues. Looked up from germline, CDR1 is LNHDA and CDR2 is SQIVND (reference sequence). Germline trimming cut 1 base from V and 6 bases from J; bases unmatched to any gene: 0. The CDR3 spells CASSIGTGGQPQHF. The CDR3 DNA reads TGTGCCAGTAGTATAGGGACAGGGGGTCAGCCCCAGCATTTT.

This rearrangement joins TRBV14 to TRBJ1-2; 9 bases agree with TRBD1. After removal of 4 bases from V and 4 bases from J, the junction contained 22 bases not matched to a gene. The CDR3 runs 20 residues. In germline, CDR1 is SGHDN, CDR2 FVKESK. In DNA, the CDR3 is TGTGCCAGCAGCCCACCCCAAAGGGACCGGGACAGGGCGATCGGCTATGGCTACACCTTC. This gives the protein CASSPPQRDRDRAIGYGYTF. Complete variable domain (other parts from reference TRBV14 and TRBJ1-2): EAGVTQFPSHSVIEKGQTVTLRCDPISGHDNLYWYRRVMGKEIKFLLHFVKESKQDESGMPNNRFLAERTGGTYSTLKVQPAELEDSGVYFCASSPPQRDRDRAIGYGYTFGSGTRLTVV.

V is TRBV5-6 and J is TRBJ2-7; TRBD2 is a possible D gene (5 bases). The germline CDR1 and CDR2 sequences are SGHDT and YYEEEE. Trimming left V 2 bases short and J 2 bases short, with 11 bases between. The CDR3 contains 14 residues. The CDR3 reads CASSFSTGAYEQYF. CDR3 coding DNA: TGTGCCAGCAGCTTCAGCACCGGGGCCTACGAGCAGTACTTC.

The gene calls are TRBV5-1 and TRBJ1-2; the D is unclear. With 2 bases removed from V and 6 bases from J, the gap between germline ends came to 8 bases. CDR1 and CDR2 (germline): SGHRS, YFSETQ. This CDR3 contains 12 residues. The CDR3 loop is CASSFGVNGYTF. The CDR3 DNA is TGCGCCAGCAGCTTCGGGGTGAATGGCTACACCTTC.

The rearrangement links TRBV11-2 to TRBJ1-1; D not resolved. Trimming cost V 2 bases and J 1 base, with 8 bases left between them. Germline CDR1 is SGHAT and CDR2 is FQNNGV. This CDR3 is 14 amino acids long. The CDR3, as DNA: TGTGCCAGCAGCTTAAAGGCTCCGAACACTGAAGCTTTCTTT. This translates into CASSLKAPNTEAFF.

This chain joins TRBV6-2 or TRBV6-3 and TRBJ1-1, with D hard to call. The CDR3 consists of 16 residues. Germline V CDR1 and CDR2: MNHEY, SVGEGT. Trimming took 0 bases from V and 1 from J, leaving 12 bases between them. CDR3 DNA sequence: TGTGCCAGCAGTTACTCTCAATCCTCAGGGAACACTGAAGCTTTCTTT. It specifies CASSYSQSSGNTEAFF.

The chain is built from TRBV7-6 and TRBJ1-2, with a weak D call TRBD1 (5 bases). CDR1 and CDR2 from the germline V gene are SGHVS and FNYEAQ. CDR3 length equals 13 residues. Trimming took off 5 bases at V and 8 bases at J, with 15 bases between the two ends. The CDR3, as DNA: TGTGCCAGCAGCCGGGACCTCATAGGAGGCTACACCTTC. Residues: CASSRDLIGGYTF.

The V and J genes are TRBV15 and TRBJ2-5; D ambiguous. The CDR3 has 13 amino acids. V lost 0 bases and J 3 bases, leaving 5 bases between the germline ends. CDR1 and CDR2 from the germline V gene are LNHNV and YYDKDF (reference sequence). CDR3 sequence reads: CATSRDRKETQYF. The CDR3 DNA sequence: TGTGCCACCAGCAGAGACAGAAAAGAGACCCAGTACTTC.

This chain uses TRBV3-1 (or the pseudogene TRBV3-2) with TRBJ2-1, with TRBD1 matching over 8 bases. Trimming took 8 bases from V and 8 from J; bases not matched to a gene: 5. Germline CDR1 LGHDT, CDR2 YNNKEL (reference sequence). The CDR3 length is 12 residues. CDR3 region: CASAGGRDEQFF. The CDR3 DNA follows: TGTGCCAGCGCAGGGGGCAGGGATGAGCAGTTCTTC.

This chain's CDR3 is CATSSNIDDQPQHF. The CDR3 DNA reads TGTGCCACCAGTAGCAACATCGACGATCAGCCCCAGCATTTT. The chain couples TRBV24-1 to TRBJ1-5; D uncertain. The CDR3 has 14 residues. V lost 6 bases and J 5 bases, leaving 13 bases between the germline ends. In germline, CDR1 is KGHDR, CDR2 SFDVKD.

The chain recombines TRBV24-1 with TRBJ1-5, with D possibly matching TRBD1 (5 bases). Germline V lookup: CDR1 KGHDR, CDR2 SFDVKD. The V end was cut by 6 bases, the J end by 3 bases, with 11 bases between. This CDR3 contains 14 residues. Written as DNA, the CDR3 is TGTGCCACCAGTACAGGTGTCTTCAATCAGCCCCAGCATTTT. It yields the protein CATSTGVFNQPQHF.

The CDR3 DNA follows: TGTGCCAGCAGCCTCGGCATCGGAAACACCATATATTTT. This encodes CASSLGIGNTIYF. The chain employs TRBV14 and TRBJ1-3; D not resolved. The ends were cut back, 4 bases at V and 4 bases at J, with 8 bases in the middle. The CDR3 is 13 amino acids. CDR1 SGHDN and CDR2 FVKESK come from the germline V gene.

The V call is TRBV19, the J call TRBJ2-7; tentatively, D is TRBD2 (5 bases). The CDR3 consists of 15 residues. Germline assignment: CDR1 LNHDA and CDR2 SQIVND (reference sequence). Trimming took 6 bases from V and 2 from J, leaving 17 bases between them. The CDR3: CASSRVLAPAYEQYF. The CDR3, as DNA: TGTGCCAGTAGCCGCGTCCTAGCACCAGCCTACGAGCAGTACTTC.

The rearrangement links TRBV6-5 to TRBJ2-7; tentatively, D is TRBD1 or TRBD2 (5 bases each). The CDR3 is made up of 12 amino acids. The V end lost 7 bases, the J end lost 6 bases, and 13 bases lay between the germline ends. CDR1 MNHEY and CDR2 SVGAGI come from the germline V gene. DNA for the CDR3: TGTGCCAGCACCCGAACGGGGACCGAGCAGTACTTC. Protein sequence: CASTRTGTEQYF.

This chain uses TRBV4-3 with TRBJ2-7; D is perhaps TRBD1 (7 bases). Between the trimmed V and J ends, which lost 0 bases and 6 bases, there was a span of 18 bases. Per the germline V gene, CDR1 is LGHNA and CDR2 is YSLEER. The CDR3 has 16 amino acids. The CDR3 DNA sequence: TGCGCCAGCAGCCAAGAAATTAGGGGCAGGGGGGTCGAGCAGTACTTC. It translates to CASSQEIRGRGVEQYF.